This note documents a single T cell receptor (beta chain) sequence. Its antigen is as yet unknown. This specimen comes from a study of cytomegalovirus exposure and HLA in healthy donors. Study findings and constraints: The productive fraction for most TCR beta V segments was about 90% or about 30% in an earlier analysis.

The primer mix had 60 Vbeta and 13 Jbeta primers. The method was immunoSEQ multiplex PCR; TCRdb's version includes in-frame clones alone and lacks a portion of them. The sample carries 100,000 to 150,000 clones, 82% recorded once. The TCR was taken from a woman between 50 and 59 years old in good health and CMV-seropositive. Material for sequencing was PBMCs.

The CDR3 DNA follows: TGTGCCAGCAGAAAGACAGGGGCCGCCTATGGCTACACCTTC. This encodes CASRKTGAAYGYTF. This chain joins TRBV6-5 and TRBJ1-2, with 8 bases that match TRBD1. V lost 6 bases to trimming and J lost 4 bases; unmatched junction nucleotides: 7. The CDR3 contains 14 residues. The germline V gene encodes CDR1 MNHEY and CDR2 SVGAGI.